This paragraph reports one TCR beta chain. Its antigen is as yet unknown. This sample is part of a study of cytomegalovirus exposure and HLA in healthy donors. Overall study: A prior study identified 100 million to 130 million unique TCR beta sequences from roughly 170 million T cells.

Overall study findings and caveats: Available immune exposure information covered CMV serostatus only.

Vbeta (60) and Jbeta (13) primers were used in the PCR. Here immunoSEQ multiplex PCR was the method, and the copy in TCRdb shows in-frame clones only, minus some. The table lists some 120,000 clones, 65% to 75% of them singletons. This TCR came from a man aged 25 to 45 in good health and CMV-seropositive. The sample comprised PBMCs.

The CDR3 DNA reads TGCGCCAGCAGCTTGGAGGGACAGGCGAATGAAAAACTGTTTTTT. Translation: CASSLEGQANEKLFF. The chain joins TRBV5-1 to TRBJ1-4; 8 bases match TRBD1. Trimming took 0 bases from V and 5 from J; bases not matched to a gene: 3. The CDR3 runs 15 residues. Germline V gives CDR1 SGHRS, CDR2 YFSETQ.